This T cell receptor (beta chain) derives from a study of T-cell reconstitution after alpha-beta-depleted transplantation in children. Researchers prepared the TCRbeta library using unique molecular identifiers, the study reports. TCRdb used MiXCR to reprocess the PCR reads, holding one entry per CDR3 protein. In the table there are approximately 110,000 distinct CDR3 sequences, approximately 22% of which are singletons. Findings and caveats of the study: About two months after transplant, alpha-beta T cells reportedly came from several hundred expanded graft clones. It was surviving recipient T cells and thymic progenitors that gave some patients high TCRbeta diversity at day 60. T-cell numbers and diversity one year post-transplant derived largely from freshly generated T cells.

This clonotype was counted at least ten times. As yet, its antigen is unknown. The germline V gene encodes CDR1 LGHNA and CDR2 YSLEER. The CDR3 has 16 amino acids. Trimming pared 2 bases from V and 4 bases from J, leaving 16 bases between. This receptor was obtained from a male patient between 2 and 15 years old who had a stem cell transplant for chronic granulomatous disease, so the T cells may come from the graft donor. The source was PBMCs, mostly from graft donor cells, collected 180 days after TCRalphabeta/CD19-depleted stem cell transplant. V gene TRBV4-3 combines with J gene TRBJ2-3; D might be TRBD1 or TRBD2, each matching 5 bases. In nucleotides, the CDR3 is TGCGCCAGCAGCCAAACCGGGACCAAGACAGCAGATACGCAGTATTTT. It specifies CASSQTGTKTADTQYF.